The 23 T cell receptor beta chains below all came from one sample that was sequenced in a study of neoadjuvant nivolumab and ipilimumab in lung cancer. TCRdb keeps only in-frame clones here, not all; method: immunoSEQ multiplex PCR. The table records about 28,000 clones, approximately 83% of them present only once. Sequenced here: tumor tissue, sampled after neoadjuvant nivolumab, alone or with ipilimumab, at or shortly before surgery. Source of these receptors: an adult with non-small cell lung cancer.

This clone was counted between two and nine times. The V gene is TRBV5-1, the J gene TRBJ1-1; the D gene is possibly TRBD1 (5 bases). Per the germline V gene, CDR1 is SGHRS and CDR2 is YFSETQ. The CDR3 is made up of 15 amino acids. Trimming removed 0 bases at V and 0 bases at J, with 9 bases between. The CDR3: CASSLALGVNTEAFF. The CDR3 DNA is TGCGCCAGCAGCTTGGCCTTGGGGGTGAACACTGAAGCTTTCTTT.

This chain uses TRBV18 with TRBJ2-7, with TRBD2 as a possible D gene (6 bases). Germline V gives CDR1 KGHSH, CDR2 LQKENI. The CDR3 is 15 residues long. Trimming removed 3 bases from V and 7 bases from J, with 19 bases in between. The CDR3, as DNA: TGTGCCAGCTCACCTCTCCGGACTAACCTTCGGGAGCAGTACTTC. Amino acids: CASSPLRTNLREQYF.

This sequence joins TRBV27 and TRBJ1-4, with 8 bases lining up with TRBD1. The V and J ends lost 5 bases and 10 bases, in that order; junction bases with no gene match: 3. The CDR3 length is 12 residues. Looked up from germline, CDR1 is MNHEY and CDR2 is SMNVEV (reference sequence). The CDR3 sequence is CASSPTGGKLFF. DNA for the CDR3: TGTGCCAGCAGTCCAACAGGGGGAAAACTGTTTTTT. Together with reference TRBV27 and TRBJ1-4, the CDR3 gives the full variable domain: EAQVTQNPRYLITVTGKKLTVTCSQNMNHEYMSWYRQDPGLGLRQIYYSMNVEVTDKGDVPEGYKVSRKEKRNFPLILESPSPNQTSLYFCASSPTGGKLFFGSGTQLSVL.

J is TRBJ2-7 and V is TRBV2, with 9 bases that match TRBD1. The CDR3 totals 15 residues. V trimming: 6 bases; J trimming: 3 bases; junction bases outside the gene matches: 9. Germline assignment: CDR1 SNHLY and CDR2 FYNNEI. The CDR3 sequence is CASRMKTGGIYEQYF. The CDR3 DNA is TGTGCCAGCAGAATGAAAACAGGGGGCATCTACGAGCAGTACTTC.

CDR3 sequence (DNA): TGCGCCAGCAGCTTGGGGGGGGCGGGAGTGTACGAGCAGTACTTC. This encodes CASSLGGAGVYEQYF. The chain recombines TRBV5-1 with TRBJ2-7, with D possibly being TRBD2 (7 bases). CDR3 size: 15 residues. Germline V gene lookup returns CDR1 SGHRS and CDR2 YFSETQ. Between the trimmed V and J ends, which lost 0 bases and 4 bases, there was a span of 14 bases.

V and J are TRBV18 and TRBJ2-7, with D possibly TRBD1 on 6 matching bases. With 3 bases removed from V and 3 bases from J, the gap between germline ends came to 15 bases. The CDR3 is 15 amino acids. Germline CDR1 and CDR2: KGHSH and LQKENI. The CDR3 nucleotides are TGTGCCAGCTCACCCCCAGGGGCTTTAAACTACGAGCAGTACTTC. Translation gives CASSPPGALNYEQYF.

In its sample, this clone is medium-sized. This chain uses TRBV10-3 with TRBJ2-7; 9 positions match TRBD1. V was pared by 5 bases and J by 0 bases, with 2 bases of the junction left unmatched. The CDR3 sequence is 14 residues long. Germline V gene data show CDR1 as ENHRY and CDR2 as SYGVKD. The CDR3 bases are TGTGCCATCAGTCAGACAGGGGGCTCCTACGAGCAGTACTTC. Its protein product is CAISQTGGSYEQYF.

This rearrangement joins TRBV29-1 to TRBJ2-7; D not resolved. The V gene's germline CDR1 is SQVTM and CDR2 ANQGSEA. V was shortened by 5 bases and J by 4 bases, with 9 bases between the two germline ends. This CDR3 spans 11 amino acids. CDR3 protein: CSVHKGYEQYF. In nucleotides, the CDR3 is TGCAGCGTTCATAAGGGTTACGAGCAGTACTTC.

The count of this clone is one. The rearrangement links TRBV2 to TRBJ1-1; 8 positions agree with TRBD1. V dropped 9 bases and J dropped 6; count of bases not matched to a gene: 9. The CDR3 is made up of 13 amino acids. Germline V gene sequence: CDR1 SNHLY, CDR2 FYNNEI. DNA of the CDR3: TGTGCCAGTAGACAGGGGCCGTTGTCTGAAGCTTTCTTT. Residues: CASRQGPLSEAFF.

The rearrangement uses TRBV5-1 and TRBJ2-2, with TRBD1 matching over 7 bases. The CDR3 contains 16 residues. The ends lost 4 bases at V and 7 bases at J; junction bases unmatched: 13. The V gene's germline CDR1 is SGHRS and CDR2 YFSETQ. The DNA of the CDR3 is TGCGCCAGCAGCACATCTCTTGGGACAGCCAACGGGGAGCTGTTTTTT. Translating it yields CASSTSLGTANGELFF.

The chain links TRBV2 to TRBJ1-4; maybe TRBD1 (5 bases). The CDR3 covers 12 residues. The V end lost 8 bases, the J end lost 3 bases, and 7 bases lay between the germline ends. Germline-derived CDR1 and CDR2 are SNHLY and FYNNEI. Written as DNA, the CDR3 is TGTGCCAGCCAGGGTTCTAATGAAAAACTGTTTTTT. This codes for CASQGSNEKLFF.

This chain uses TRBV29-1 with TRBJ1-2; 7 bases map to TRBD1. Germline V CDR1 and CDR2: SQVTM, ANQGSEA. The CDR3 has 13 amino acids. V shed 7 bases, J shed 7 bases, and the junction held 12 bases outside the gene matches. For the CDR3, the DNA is TGCAGCGATGCACGGACAGGTGGTGGTGGCTACACCTTC. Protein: CSDARTGGGGYTF. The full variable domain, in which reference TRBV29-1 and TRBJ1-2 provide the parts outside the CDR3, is SAVISQKPSRDICQRGTSLTIQCQVDSQVTMMFWYRQQPGQSLTLIATANQGSEATYESGFVIDKFPISRPNLTFSTLTVSNMSPEDSSIYLCSDARTGGGGYTFGSGTRLTVV.

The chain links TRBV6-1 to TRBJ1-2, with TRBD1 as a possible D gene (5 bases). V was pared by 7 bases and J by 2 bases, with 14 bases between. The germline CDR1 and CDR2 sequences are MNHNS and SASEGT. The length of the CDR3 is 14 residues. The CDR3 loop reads CASIREPGNYGYTF. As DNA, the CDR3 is TGTGCCAGCATCAGGGAACCGGGCAACTATGGCTACACCTTC.

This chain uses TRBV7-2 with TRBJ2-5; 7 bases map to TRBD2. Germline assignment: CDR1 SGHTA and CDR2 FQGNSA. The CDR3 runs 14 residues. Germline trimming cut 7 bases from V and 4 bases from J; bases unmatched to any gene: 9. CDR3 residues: CASNRGRVGETQYF. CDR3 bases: TGTGCCAGCAACAGAGGGAGGGTAGGAGAGACCCAGTACTTC.

The CDR3 sequence: CASSAGTGSDGYTF. The DNA for the CDR3 is TGTGCCAGCAGTGCCGGGACAGGCTCAGATGGCTACACCTTC. The V and J genes are TRBV28 and TRBJ1-2; 8 bases align to TRBD1. V shed 5 bases, J shed 6 bases, and the junction held 8 bases outside the gene matches. The CDR3 totals 14 residues. CDR1 and CDR2 from the germline V gene are MDHEN and SYDVKM.

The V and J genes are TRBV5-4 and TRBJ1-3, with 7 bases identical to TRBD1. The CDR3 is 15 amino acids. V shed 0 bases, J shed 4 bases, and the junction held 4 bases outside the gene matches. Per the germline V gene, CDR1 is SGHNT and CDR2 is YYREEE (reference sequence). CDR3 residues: CASSLEGGAGNTIYF. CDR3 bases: TGTGCCAGCAGCTTGGAAGGGGGCGCGGGAAACACCATATATTTT.

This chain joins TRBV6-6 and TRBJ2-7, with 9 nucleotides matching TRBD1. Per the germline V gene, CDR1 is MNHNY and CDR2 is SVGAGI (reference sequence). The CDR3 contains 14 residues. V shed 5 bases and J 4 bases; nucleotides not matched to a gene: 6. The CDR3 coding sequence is TGTGCCAGCAGTACCCCGGGACAGGGATACGAGCAGTACTTC. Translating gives CASSTPGQGYEQYF.

The CDR3 loop reads CASSFPDSSNQPQHF. The CDR3 nucleotides read TGTGCCAGCAGTTTTCCGGACAGTAGCAATCAGCCCCAGCATTTT. This chain uses TRBV28 with TRBJ1-5; D possibly corresponds to TRBD1 (6 bases). Trimming shortened V by 3 bases and J by 0 bases, and 9 bases separated the two germline ends. The V gene's germline CDR1 is MDHEN and CDR2 SYDVKM. The CDR3 spans 15 residues. Based on the CDR3 plus reference TRBV28 and TRBJ1-5, the full variable domain is DVKVTQSSRYLVKRTGEKVFLECVQDMDHENMFWYRQDPGLGLRLIYFSYDVKMKEKGDIPEGYSVSREKKERFSLILESASTNQTSMYLCASSFPDSSNQPQHFGDGTRLSIL.

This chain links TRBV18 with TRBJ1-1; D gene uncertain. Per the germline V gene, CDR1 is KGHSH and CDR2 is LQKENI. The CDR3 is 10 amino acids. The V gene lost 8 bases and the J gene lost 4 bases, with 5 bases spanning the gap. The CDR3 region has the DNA TGTGCCAGCGCCGCCACTGAAGCTTTCTTT. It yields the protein CASAATEAFF. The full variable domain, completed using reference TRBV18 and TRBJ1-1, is NAGVMQNPRHLVRRRGQEARLRCSPMKGHSHVYWYRQLPEEGLKFMVYLQKENIIDESGMPKERFSAEFPKEGPSILRIQQVVRGDSAAYFCASAATEAFFGQGTRLTVV.

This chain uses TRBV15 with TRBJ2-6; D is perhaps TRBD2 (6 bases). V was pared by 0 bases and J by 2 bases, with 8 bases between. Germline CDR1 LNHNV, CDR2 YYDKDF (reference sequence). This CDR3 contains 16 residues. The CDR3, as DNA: TGTGCCACCAGCAGAGATGGGGGGACTGGGGCCAACGTCCTGACTTTC. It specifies CATSRDGGTGANVLTF.

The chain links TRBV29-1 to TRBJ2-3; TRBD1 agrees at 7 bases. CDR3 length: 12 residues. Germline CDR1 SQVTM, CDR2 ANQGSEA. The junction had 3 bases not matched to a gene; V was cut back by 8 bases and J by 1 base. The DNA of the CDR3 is TGCAGCCATGACAGGGGCACAGATACGCAGTATTTT. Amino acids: CSHDRGTDTQYF.

CDR3 DNA sequence: TGCGCCAGCAGAGGACCCGGGACAGGGAACTACGAGCAGTACTTC. Translated: CASRGPGTGNYEQYF. This rearrangement joins TRBV5-1 to TRBJ2-7, with 9 bases fitting TRBD1. V shed 5 bases, J shed 3 bases, and the junction held 9 bases outside the gene matches. CDR1 SGHRS and CDR2 YFSETQ come from the germline V gene. CDR3 size: 15 residues.

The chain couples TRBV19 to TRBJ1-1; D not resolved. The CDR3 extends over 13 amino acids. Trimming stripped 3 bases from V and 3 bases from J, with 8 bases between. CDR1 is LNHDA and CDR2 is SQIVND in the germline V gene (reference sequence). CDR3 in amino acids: CASSIRRDTEAFF. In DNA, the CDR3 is TGTGCCAGTAGTATTCGGCGGGACACTGAAGCTTTCTTT. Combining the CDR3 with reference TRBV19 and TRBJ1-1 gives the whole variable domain DGGITQSPKYLFRKEGQNVTLSCEQNLNHDAMYWYRQDPGQGLRLIYYSQIVNDFQKGDIAEGYSVSREKKESFPLTVTSAQKNPTAFYLCASSIRRDTEAFFGQGTRLTVV.